Presented here are 24 T cell receptor beta chains from one specimen sequenced in a study of cytomegalovirus exposure and HLA in healthy donors. The PCR used 60 Vbeta and 13 Jbeta primers. Sequencing was performed with immunoSEQ multiplex PCR; in TCRdb, only in-frame clones are kept and a portion is missing. The sample has about 190,000 clones, about four fifths seen once. The sample consisted of PBMCs. These receptors all stem from a woman aged 50 to 60 in good health and CMV-seronegative.

This clone was detected only a few times. The chain carries TRBV6-5 and TRBJ2-7; possible D gene TRBD1, 5 bases. From germline, CDR1 is MNHEY and CDR2 SVGAGI. CDR3 size: 13 residues. V was pared by 0 bases and J by 4 bases, with 7 bases between. The chain's CDR3 is CASSYSQGYEQYF. CDR3 nucleotides: TGTGCCAGCAGTTACTCTCAGGGATACGAGCAGTACTTC.

The chain has TRBV5-1 and TRBJ1-3, with TRBD1 identical over 11 bases. There are 14 residues in the CDR3. Trimming removed 5 bases from V and 4 bases from J; junction bases left unmatched: 2. CDR1 is SGHRS, CDR2 YFSETQ, per germline. Here the CDR3 DNA reads TGCGCCAGCAGGGGACAGGGGGGAGGAAACACCATATATTTT. Its translation is CASRGQGGGNTIYF.

The chain has TRBV2 and TRBJ2-1, with D tentatively TRBD2 (6 bases). The ends were cut back, 10 bases at V and 13 bases at J, with 23 bases in the middle. The germline V gene has CDR1 SNHLY and CDR2 FYNNEI. CDR3 length: 13 residues. In DNA form, the CDR3 reads TGTGCCACCATACCGGGACTCCAATCCGCTCAGTTCTTC. Amino acids: CATIPGLQSAQFF.

J is TRBJ1-2 and V is TRBV14; the D gene is possibly TRBD1 (5 bases). Germline CDR1 SGHDN, CDR2 FVKESK. The CDR3 loop spans 13 amino acids. V shed 2 bases and J shed 7 bases, with 11 bases lying between them. The CDR3 region is CASSQQGIGGYTF. CDR3 DNA sequence: TGTGCCAGCAGCCAACAGGGAATAGGTGGCTACACCTTC.

J is TRBJ1-6 and V is TRBV25-1, with D possibly matching TRBD1 (5 bases). The CDR3 has 17 residues. V was trimmed by 3 bases and J by 8 bases, leaving 20 bases between them. CDR1 and CDR2 (germline): MGHDK, SYGVNS. The CDR3 sequence: CASSDPHFPVGDSPLHF. DNA of the CDR3: TGTGCCAGCAGTGATCCCCATTTCCCGGTAGGGGATTCACCCCTCCACTTT.

The chain uses TRBV5-1 and TRBJ2-3; 8 bases agree with TRBD1. The length of the CDR3 is 15 residues. V dropped 4 bases and J dropped 6; count of bases not matched to a gene: 10. Germline V CDR1 and CDR2: SGHRS, YFSETQ. DNA of the CDR3: TGCGCCAGCAGCCTGACTCAGGGGGCAGCGGATACGCAGTATTTT. Translation: CASSLTQGAADTQYF.

The V call is TRBV9, the J call TRBJ1-2, with 8 bases aligning to TRBD1. The CDR3 consists of 14 residues. The trim removed 0 bases at V and 8 bases at J, leaving 6 bases unmatched. Germline assignment: CDR1 SGDLS and CDR2 YYNGEE. In DNA form, the CDR3 reads TGTGCCAGCAGCGTAGCTACGACAGGGGAGGGCTACACCTTC. Residues: CASSVATTGEGYTF.

The chain carries TRBV6-4 and TRBJ2-7, with TRBD1 identical over 9 bases. This CDR3 spans 18 amino acids. With V trimmed by 0 bases and J by 0 bases, 9 bases remained unmatched. Germline-derived CDR1 and CDR2 are MRHNA and SNTAGT. This chain's CDR3 is CASSDSLKGQGDSYEQYF. CDR3 DNA: TGTGCCAGCAGTGACTCCCTAAAGGGACAGGGCGACTCCTACGAGCAGTACTTC.

The chain carries TRBV19 and TRBJ1-5, with 9 bases lining up with TRBD1. This CDR3 region has 13 residues. Trimming removed 10 bases from V and 4 bases from J; junction bases left unmatched: 5. CDR1 is LNHDA and CDR2 is SQIVND in the germline V gene (reference sequence). DNA of the CDR3: TGTGCCACCGGGGACAGGGAGAATCAGCCCCAGCATTTT. It yields the protein CATGDRENQPQHF.

The J gene is TRBJ1-1, the V gene TRBV5-5; TRBD1 might be the D (5 bases). Germline values: CDR1 SGHKS, CDR2 YYEKEE (reference sequence). The CDR3 is 13 amino acids. V was cut by 2 bases and J by 3 bases, with 8 bases left in between. The CDR3 region has the DNA TGTGCCAGCAGCTTCGGGGGTTACACTGAAGCTTTCTTT. Its protein is CASSFGGYTEAFF.

The chain joins TRBV5-6 to TRBJ2-7; possibly TRBD1 for D (5 bases). Germline V gene data show CDR1 as SGHDT and CDR2 as YYEEEE. Trimming left V 0 bases short and J 6 bases short, with 10 bases between. This CDR3 contains 13 residues. This CDR3 reads CASSLAGKGEQYF. DNA for the CDR3: TGTGCCAGCAGCTTGGCAGGGAAAGGCGAGCAGTACTTC.

The CDR3 nucleotides read TGCGCCAGCAGCTATTCAGGGGTACGGGAAGAAAAACTGTTTTTT. Translated, it gives CASSYSGVREEKLFF. This chain links TRBV5-1 with TRBJ1-4, with D perhaps TRBD1 (6 bases). Germline V gene data show CDR1 as SGHRS and CDR2 as YFSETQ. The CDR3 is 15 amino acids. V lost 3 bases and J 8 bases, leaving 17 bases between the germline ends.

V and J are TRBV7-2 and TRBJ2-6; TRBD1 is a possible D gene (6 bases). Germline V gene data show CDR1 as SGHTA and CDR2 as FQGNSA. This CDR3 comprises 19 residues. Trimming pared 2 bases from V and 0 bases from J, leaving 17 bases between. CDR3 loop: CASSLFQGHPPSGANVLTF. The DNA of the CDR3 is TGTGCCAGCAGCTTATTCCAGGGACACCCGCCCTCTGGGGCCAACGTCCTGACTTTC.

Comments on this clone: The same CDR3 can be traced to other DNA sequences in this sample. J is TRBJ2-7 and V is TRBV11-2; tentatively, D is TRBD1 (5 bases). V shed 5 bases and J shed 7 bases, with 18 bases lying between them. The V gene's germline CDR1 is SGHAT and CDR2 FQNNGV. The CDR3 has 14 amino acids. CDR3 amino acids: CASSLAGISNEQYF. The CDR3 DNA follows: TGTGCCAGCAGCCTGGCAGGGATTTCTAATGAGCAGTACTTC.

This clone was observed a handful of times. This chain connects TRBV28 to TRBJ1-4; 12 bases map to TRBD1. With V trimmed by 5 bases and J by 7 bases, 8 bases remained unmatched. CDR1 is MDHEN, CDR2 SYDVKM, per germline. The CDR3 covers 16 residues. In nucleotides, the CDR3 is TGTGCCAGCAGTCGGGACAGGGGGCGGGTAGTTGAAAAACTGTTTTTT. Translating gives CASSRDRGRVVEKLFF. Filled out from reference TRBV28 and TRBJ1-4, the complete variable domain reads DVKVTQSSRYLVKRTGEKVFLECVQDMDHENMFWYRQDPGLGLRLIYFSYDVKMKEKGDIPEGYSVSREKKERFSLILESASTNQTSMYLCASSRDRGRVVEKLFFGSGTQLSVL.

The chain joins TRBV28 to TRBJ2-1, with TRBD2 identical over 8 bases. This CDR3 is 16 amino acids long. V dropped 6 bases and J dropped 6; count of bases not matched to a gene: 13. Germline lookup yields CDR1 MDHEN and CDR2 SYDVKM. CDR3 nucleotide sequence: TGTGCCAGCAGCGCTACCTTACTAGCGGCAGGCAATGAGCAGTTCTTC. This gives the protein CASSATLLAAGNEQFF.

The chain is built from TRBV11-2 and TRBJ2-5; 8 bases match TRBD2. The closer fit of TRBJ2-7 to the DNA end suggests the J call may be wrong. From germline, CDR1 is SGHAT and CDR2 FQNNGV. This CDR3 contains 15 residues. In DNA, the CDR3 is TGTGCCAGCAGCTTTCCCCCGGGGGGGGGCTACGAGCAGTACTTC. Amino acids: CASSFPPGGGYEQYF.

V usage is TRBV7-9 and J usage is TRBJ2-5; 10 nucleotides match TRBD2. Looked up from germline, CDR1 is SEHNR and CDR2 is FQNEAQ (reference sequence). This CDR3 spans 17 amino acids. Germline trimming cut 0 bases from V and 5 bases from J; bases unmatched to any gene: 9. The CDR3: CASSLATQREGRETQYF. The CDR3 DNA sequence: TGTGCCAGCAGCTTAGCGACCCAGCGGGAGGGCCGGGAGACCCAGTACTTC.

This clone has more than one count but fewer than ten. This rearrangement joins TRBV4-3 to TRBJ2-1; TRBD2 might be the D (7 bases). The CDR3 sequence is 14 residues long. V shed 0 bases and J shed 11 bases, with 14 bases lying between them. The germline V gene encodes CDR1 LGHNA and CDR2 YSLEER. CDR3 residues: CASSQEFAGAKQFF. CDR3 bases: TGCGCCAGCAGCCAAGAATTCGCGGGGGCGAAGCAGTTCTTC.

V usage is TRBV7-2 and J usage is TRBJ2-1; 10 bases are shared with TRBD2. Germline trimming cut 1 base from V and 6 bases from J; bases unmatched to any gene: 9. Germline assignment: CDR1 SGHTA and CDR2 FQGNSA. The CDR3 loop spans 17 amino acids. CDR3 region: CASSLGSGAGGPNEQFF. As DNA, the CDR3 is TGTGCCAGCAGCTTAGGGTCTGGAGCGGGGGGGCCCAATGAGCAGTTCTTC.

This chain joins TRBV4-3 and TRBJ2-3, with D maybe TRBD2 (5 bases). Germline V gene data show CDR1 as LGHNA and CDR2 as YSLEER. The length of the CDR3 is 14 residues. The V end lost 1 base, the J end lost 8 bases, and 13 bases lay between the germline ends. The CDR3 loop reads CASSQGWVAGTQYF. The CDR3 bases are TGCGCCAGCAGCCAAGGATGGGTGGCGGGTACGCAGTATTTT.

This clone showed up just a few times. V usage is TRBV5-1 and J usage is TRBJ2-3; TRBD1 aligns across 7 bases. There are 16 residues in the CDR3. Germline V gene data show CDR1 as SGHRS and CDR2 as YFSETQ. V dropped 4 bases and J dropped 2; count of bases not matched to a gene: 10. The CDR3: CASSRQGRAHTDTQYF. DNA of the CDR3: TGCGCCAGCAGCCGACAGGGACGCGCCCACACAGATACGCAGTATTTT.

V is TRBV7-9 and J is TRBJ2-6; 10 bases line up with TRBD1. This CDR3 is 18 amino acids long. Trimming cost V 1 base and J 1 base; bases outside gene matches: 4. CDR1 SEHNR and CDR2 FQNEAQ come from the germline V gene (reference sequence). This CDR3 reads CASSLVGQGSSGANVLTF. CDR3 bases: TGTGCCAGCAGCTTAGTGGGACAGGGGAGTTCTGGGGCCAACGTCCTGACTTTC.

Remarks on this clone: The junction differs from germline at one of its ends, possibly a read error. The chain couples TRBV7-9 to TRBJ1-2; TRBD1 aligns across 7 bases. This CDR3 region has 15 residues. Germline V gene sequence: CDR1 SEHNR, CDR2 FQNEAQ (reference sequence). The CDR3 DNA reads TGTTCCAGCAGCTTAGCCGTCAGGGGGAAGGATGGCTACACCTTC. Residues: CSSSLAVRGKDGYTF.